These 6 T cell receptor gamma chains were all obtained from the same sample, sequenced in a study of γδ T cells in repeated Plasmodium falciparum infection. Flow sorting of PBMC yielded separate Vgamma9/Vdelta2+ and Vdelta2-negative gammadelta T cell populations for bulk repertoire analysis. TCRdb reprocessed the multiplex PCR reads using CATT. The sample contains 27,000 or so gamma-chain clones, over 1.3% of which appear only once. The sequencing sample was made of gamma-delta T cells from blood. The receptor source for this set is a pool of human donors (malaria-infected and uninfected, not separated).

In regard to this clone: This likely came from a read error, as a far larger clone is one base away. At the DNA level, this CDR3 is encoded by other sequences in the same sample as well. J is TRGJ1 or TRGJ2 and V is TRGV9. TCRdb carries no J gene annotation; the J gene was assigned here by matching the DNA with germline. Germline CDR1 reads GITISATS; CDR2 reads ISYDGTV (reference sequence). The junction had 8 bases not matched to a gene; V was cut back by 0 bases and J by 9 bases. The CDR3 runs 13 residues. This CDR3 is CALWEVQGIKKLF. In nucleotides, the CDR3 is TGTGCCTTGTGGGAGGTGCAAGGTATTAAGAAACTCTTT.

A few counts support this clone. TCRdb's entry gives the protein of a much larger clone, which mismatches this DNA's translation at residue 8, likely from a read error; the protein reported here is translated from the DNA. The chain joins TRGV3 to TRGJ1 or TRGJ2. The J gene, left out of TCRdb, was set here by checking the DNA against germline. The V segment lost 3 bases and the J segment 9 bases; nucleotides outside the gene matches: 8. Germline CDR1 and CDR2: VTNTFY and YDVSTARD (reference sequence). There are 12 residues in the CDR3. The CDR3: CATWDRIRKKLF. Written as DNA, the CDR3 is TGTGCCACCTGGGACCGTATACGTAAGAAACTCTTT.

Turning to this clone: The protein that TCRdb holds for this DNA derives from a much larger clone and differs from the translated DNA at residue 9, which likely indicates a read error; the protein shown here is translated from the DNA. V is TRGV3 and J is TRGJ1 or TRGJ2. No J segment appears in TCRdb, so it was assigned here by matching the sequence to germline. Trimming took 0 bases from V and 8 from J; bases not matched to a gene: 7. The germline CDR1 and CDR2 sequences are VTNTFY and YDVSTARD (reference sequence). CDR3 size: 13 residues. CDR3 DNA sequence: TGTGCCACCTGGGACAGGCTTAGGCATAAGAAACTCTTT. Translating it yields CATWDRLRHKKLF.

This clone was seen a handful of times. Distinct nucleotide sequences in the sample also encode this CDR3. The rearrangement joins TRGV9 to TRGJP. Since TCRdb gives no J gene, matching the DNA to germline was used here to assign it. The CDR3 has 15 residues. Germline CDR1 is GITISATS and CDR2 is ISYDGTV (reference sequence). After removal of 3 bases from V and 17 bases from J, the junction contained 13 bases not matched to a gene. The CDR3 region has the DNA TGTGCCTTGTGGGAGCAAAGAGTTGGGCAAAAAATCAAGGTATTT. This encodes CALWEQRVGQKIKVF.

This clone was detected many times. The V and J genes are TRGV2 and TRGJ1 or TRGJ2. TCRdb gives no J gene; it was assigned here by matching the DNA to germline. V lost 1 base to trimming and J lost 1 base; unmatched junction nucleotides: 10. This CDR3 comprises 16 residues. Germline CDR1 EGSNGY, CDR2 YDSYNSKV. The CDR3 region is CATWDGPIPNYYKKLF. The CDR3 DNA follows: TGTGCCACCTGGGACGGCCCGATTCCAAATTATTATAAGAAACTCTTT.

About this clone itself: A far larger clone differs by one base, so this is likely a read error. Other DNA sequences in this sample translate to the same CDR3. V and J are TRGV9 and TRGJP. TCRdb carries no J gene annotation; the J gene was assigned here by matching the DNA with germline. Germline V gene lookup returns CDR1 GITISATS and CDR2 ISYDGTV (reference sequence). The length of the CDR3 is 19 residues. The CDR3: CALWEVDPPGELGKKIKVF. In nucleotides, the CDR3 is TGTGCCTTATGGGAGGTTGACCCCCCTGGGGAGTTGGGCAAAAAAATCAAGGTATTT.